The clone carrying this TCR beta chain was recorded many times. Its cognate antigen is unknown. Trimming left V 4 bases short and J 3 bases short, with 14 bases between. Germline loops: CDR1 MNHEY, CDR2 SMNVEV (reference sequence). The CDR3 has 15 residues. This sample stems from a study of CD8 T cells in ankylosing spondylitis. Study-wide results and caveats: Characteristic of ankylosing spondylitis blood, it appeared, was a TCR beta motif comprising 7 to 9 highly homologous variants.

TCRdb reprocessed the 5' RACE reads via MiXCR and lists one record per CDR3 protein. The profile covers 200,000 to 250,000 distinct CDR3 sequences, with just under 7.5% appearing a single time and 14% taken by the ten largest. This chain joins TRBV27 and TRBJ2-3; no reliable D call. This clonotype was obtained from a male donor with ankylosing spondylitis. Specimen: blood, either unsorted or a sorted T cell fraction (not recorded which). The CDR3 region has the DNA TGTGCCAGCAGTTCCGAGCGTGTGTTAACAGATACGCAGTATTTT. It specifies CASSSERVLTDTQYF.